This T cell receptor beta chain was sequenced for a study of cytomegalovirus exposure and HLA in healthy donors (dated by TCRdb to about 2017). Context from the whole study: An earlier analysis of approximately 590 of the donors reported about 250 Gb of sequence data and 117 million unique TCR beta sequences from about 200 million T cells. A later analysis re-analyzed previously published TCR beta repertoires from 666 donors and added high-resolution HLA genotyping to study TCR occurrence patterns. Among the roughly 390 genotyped donors, approximately 81% belonged to the genetic ancestry cluster associated with self-reported Caucasian donors. In addition to the first cohort of approximately 670 subjects, a separate validation cohort of 120 different subjects was used. Across about 380 genotyped donors of the cohort, an average of 235,054 unique TCR beta nucleotide sequences per donor were sequenced, and roughly a sixth of those sequences were non-productive. To predict cytomegalovirus infection status, the study brought together high-throughput TCR immunosequencing, statistical association of individual TCRs with disease status, and machine learning. Roughly 5 DR-DQ haplotypes were handled as single units for association and clustering because linkage in the cohort was strong. HLA typing covered class I and class II loci at four-digit resolution. The number of donors typed differed by locus, with about 629-640 for A, B, C, DRB1 and DQB1, around 560 for DQA1, 606 for DPA1, and roughly 450 for DPB1. An earlier analysis of several hundred of the donors applied high-throughput TCR beta sequencing to assess whether each TCR beta V gene segment acted as functional or pseudogenic. A later genetic analysis used genome-wide SNP genotypes for about 60% of the roughly 700 donors, treating that subset as a discovery cohort. The later analysis used no new phenotypic data to find candidate immune exposures, relying instead on TCR beta sequences and their occurrence across donors. All discovery cohort repertoires had been generated using a single sequencing platform. The aim of the study was to test whether cataloging public T cell receptors could identify signatures of past pathogen exposure. Donor age, sex, ethnicity and CMV serostatus were compiled alongside the repertoire data. The study profiled the T cell repertoires of 500 to 800 subjects by immunosequencing and related them to cytomegalovirus serostatus. Roughly 320 gigabases of sequencing data and 75 million to 85 million unique TCR sequences made up an early release that covered some 640 HLA-typed donors.

The cysteine opens and the phenylalanine closes a CDR3 of 12 amino acids. Only CDR3 DNA is held: 36 bases, read in frame from base 1. Reading the germline V gene (reference sequence) gives CDR1 MNHEY and CDR2 SMNVEV. V and J are trimmed by 3 bases and 11 bases, and the gene matches miss 4 bases of the junction. Libraries came from the immunoSEQ multiplex PCR assay. For the multiplex PCR, a mixture combining 60 forward primers for TCR Vbeta segments and 13 reverse primers for TCR Jbeta segments was used. A multiplex PCR assay on genomic DNA amplified the CDR3 region of rearranged TCR beta genes. Amplified TCR beta libraries were sequenced as 87-base-pair reads on the Illumina HiSeq System. The study's own analysis went as follows. In a later analysis, 70 million to 95 million unique TCR beta chains were counted across the 500 to 700 repertoires, and approximately 11 million of these chains were shared by at least two donors. To remove PCR and sequencing errors, raw reads were error-corrected and collapsed into unique sequences using a nearest-neighbor algorithm that merged closely related sequences. To assign V, D and J gene segments, CDR3 sequences were aligned to IMGT reference sequences. For a sequence to be retained, a match of at least six nucleotides to both a V gene segment and a J gene segment was required. A rearrangement was called productive if the CDR3 had no stop codons and remained in frame with V and J, and every other rearrangement was called non-productive. Following IMGT convention, CDR3 was defined as the stretch from the second conserved V-encoded cysteine up to the conserved J-encoded phenylalanine. Sequences without an unambiguous match to a single V gene segment were excluded from the earlier analysis of 587 of the donors. An earlier analysis of fewer than 650 of the donors classified V segments as functional when productive rearrangements were above 56.7% and as segregating when the standard deviation between donors was above 5%. To diagnose cytomegalovirus status from the catalog of TCR beta chain sequences, a statistical classification framework was built. A later analysis assigned V and J genes by comparing TCR nucleotide sequences with IMGT/GENE-DB human TR gene sequences. In a later analysis, CDR3 sequences and most-parsimonious VDJ recombination scenarios were assigned using the TCRdist pipeline. A later analysis defined each TCR beta chain by its CDR3 amino acid sequence plus V-gene family, and excluded reads lacking a unique V-gene family. A later analysis removed several hundred highly shared, low-generation-probability nucleotide sequences to deal with suspected cross-contamination and a sequencing artifact. In a later analysis, a clonal expansion index for each public chain was calculated from normalized within-repertoire ranks of inferred template counts. A later analysis computed generation probabilities with a VDJ recombination model fitted to out-of-frame rearrangements, and checked the results against IGoR. In a later analysis, TCR-TCR, TCR-HLA and TCR-CMV co-occurrence was scored with hypergeometric tests, and a repertoire-size bias correction was applied to TCR pairs. False discovery rates were estimated in a later analysis by permuting HLA or CMV assignments 20 times. In a later analysis, co-occurring TCRs were grouped with DBSCAN, and TCRdist sequence similarity was added when clustering was performed within HLA-allele-positive subsets. Co-occurrence clustering excluded repertoires with fewer than 30,000 or more than 120,000 public chains, plus five with anomalous nucleotide sharing. This immuneACCESS table, as held by TCRdb, lists in-frame sequences with V and J called but not all clones. Of the missing ones, under half trace to an unresolved V gene in checked studies; the others have no known cause. D and trimming were read from the DNA, whereas the V and J calls and clone size are those reported in that table. The sample data list around 300,000 clones, and roughly four fifths of these were observed just once. 2% of the sample is in the top ten clones.

On the study overall, not on this receptor specifically: Strong co-occurrence of HLA alleles, especially DR and DQ, made assigning TCR associations to individual alleles difficult. A cluster of highly shared sequence variants was judged likely to represent a technical artifact of the sequencing pipeline. A later analysis found that TCR association rates varied across HLA loci, with DRB1 alleles showing the most associated TCRs and HLA-C alleles the fewest. The earlier analysis of 587 of the donors excluded approximately 17 rarely observed V segments, including chromosome 9 orphons, because counts were too low. The classifier was reported to diagnose cytomegalovirus status with high specificity and sensitivity in both the original and validation cohorts. The study gave a list of some 150 TCR beta chains associated with cytomegalovirus. According to a later genetic analysis, donors in an Asian-associated ancestry cluster had fewer N-insertions in productive TCRs than the roughly 670-donor mean. A further reported finding was that TCR beta sequences accurately predicted the HLA-A and HLA-B alleles for most subjects in the first cohort. CMV serostatus was the only immune exposure information available for the cohort. Only TCR beta chains were sequenced in this cohort, and the absence of alpha or paired-chain data limited detectable features. HLA typing was unavailable for some donors at each locus, so association tests used only the typed subset. Broadly in line with IMGT annotations, most TCR beta V segments showed up in productive rearrangements about 87% or about 30% of the time in an earlier analysis of under 700 of the donors. Across donors, most TCR sequences were observed very rarely, whereas some public TCRs were present in many individuals. Linkage disequilibrium might explain the correlated functional status among segregating V segments, but an unknown experimental factor could not be excluded. A few of the identified cytomegalovirus-associated TCR beta chains were confirmed in vitro to be specific for cytomegalovirus antigens. The presence/absence analyses assumed that sequencing depth was roughly uniform across donors, and that assumption may not be true. The authors suggested that the approach could potentially be generalized to other disease states and immunological phenotypes. Some IMGT-functional V segments, including TRBV6-2 and TRBV6-3, could not be told apart with the 87-base-pair reads, so those segments were excluded. A later analysis found that HLA-associated TCR beta chains were more clonally expanded and had lower generation probabilities than equally common non-associated chains. Several of the top co-occurrence clusters appeared to be linked to parvovirus B19, influenza, CMV and Epstein-Barr virus, according to a later analysis. V-gene and J-gene trimming of TCR beta chains was associated with a missense DCLRE1C variant in a later genetic analysis, and the association was replicated in an independent cohort. In a later analysis, more than 15,000 TCR beta sequences were associated with specific HLA alleles at a false discovery rate of 0.05. A later analysis found that most CMV-associated TCR beta chains appeared HLA-restricted, with HLA associations seemingly driven largely by CMV exposure.

Notes on this clone: Its antigen specificity is not known. One base away there is no much larger clone; base qualities are not given.

In total, 630 or so healthy bone marrow donors made up the cohort. At the time of sampling, all cohort members were nominally healthy, though unrecorded immune exposures were likely present. The donor was CMV seropositive and was included in the group of 290 or so seropositive cohort members. A peripheral blood sample was collected from each donor, and TCR beta sequencing was performed on peripheral blood mononuclear cells. Genomic DNA was extracted from the blood cell samples with the Qiagen DNeasy Blood Extraction Kit. The sequence derives from a woman between 40 and 50 years old in good health and CMV-seropositive. This sequence uses TRBV27 and TRBJ2-1; 7 central nucleotides agree with TRBD1. Sequencing was done on a sample of PBMCs. The nucleotide sequence reads TGTGCCAGCAGTTTCCGGGACAGCAAGCAGTTCTTC. Translated, it reads CASSFRDSKQFF.